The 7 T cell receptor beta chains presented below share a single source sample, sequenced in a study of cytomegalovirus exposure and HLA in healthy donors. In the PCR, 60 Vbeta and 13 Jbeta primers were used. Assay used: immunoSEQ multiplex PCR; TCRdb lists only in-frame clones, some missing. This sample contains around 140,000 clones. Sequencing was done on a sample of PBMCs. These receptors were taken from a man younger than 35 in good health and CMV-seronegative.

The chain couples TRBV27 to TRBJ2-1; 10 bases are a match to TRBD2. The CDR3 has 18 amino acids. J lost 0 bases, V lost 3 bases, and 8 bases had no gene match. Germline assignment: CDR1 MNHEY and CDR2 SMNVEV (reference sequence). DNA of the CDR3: TGTGCCAGCAGTTTCCTAGCGGGAGAAAGGCGCTCCTACAATGAGCAGTTCTTC. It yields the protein CASSFLAGERRSYNEQFF.

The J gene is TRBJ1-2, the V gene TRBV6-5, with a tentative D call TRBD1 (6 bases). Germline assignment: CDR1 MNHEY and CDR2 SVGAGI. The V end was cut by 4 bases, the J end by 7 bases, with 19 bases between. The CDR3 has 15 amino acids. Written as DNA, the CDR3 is TGTGCCAGCAGTTCCACGGGACACCCAAGGGGTGGCTACACCTTC. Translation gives CASSSTGHPRGGYTF.

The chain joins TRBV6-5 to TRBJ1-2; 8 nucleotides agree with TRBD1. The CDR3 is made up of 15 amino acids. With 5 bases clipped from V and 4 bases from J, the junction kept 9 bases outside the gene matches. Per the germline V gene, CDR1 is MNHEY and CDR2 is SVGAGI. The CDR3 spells CASSDYRGISYGYTF. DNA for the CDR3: TGTGCCAGCAGTGACTACAGGGGGATTAGCTATGGCTACACCTTC.

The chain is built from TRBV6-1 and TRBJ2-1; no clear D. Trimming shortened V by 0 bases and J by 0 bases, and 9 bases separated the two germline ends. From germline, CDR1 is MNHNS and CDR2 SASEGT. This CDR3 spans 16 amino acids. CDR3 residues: CASSEARASSYNEQFF. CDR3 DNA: TGTGCCAGCAGTGAAGCGAGAGCTAGCTCCTACAATGAGCAGTTCTTC.

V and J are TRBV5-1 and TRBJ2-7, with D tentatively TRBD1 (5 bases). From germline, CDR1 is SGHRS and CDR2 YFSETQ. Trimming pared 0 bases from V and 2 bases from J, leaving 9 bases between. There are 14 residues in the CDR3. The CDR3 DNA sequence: TGCGCCAGCAGCTTGGAAGGGGCCCCCTACGAGCAGTACTTC. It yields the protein CASSLEGAPYEQYF.

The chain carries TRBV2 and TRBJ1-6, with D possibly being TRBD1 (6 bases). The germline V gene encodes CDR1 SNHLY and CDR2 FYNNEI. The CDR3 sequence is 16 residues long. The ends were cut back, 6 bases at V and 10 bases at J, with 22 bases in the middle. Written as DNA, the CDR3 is TGTGCCAGCAGCGAGACCGACAGGTCAGCGTGGTCACCCCTCCACTTT. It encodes CASSETDRSAWSPLHF.

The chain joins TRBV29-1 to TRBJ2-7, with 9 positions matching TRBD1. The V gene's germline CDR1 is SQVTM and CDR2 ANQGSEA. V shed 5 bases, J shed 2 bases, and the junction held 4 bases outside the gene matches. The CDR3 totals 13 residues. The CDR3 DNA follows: TGCAGCGTTCGGGGACAGGGCCCCTACGAGCAGTACTTC. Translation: CSVRGQGPYEQYF.